This T cell receptor (beta chain) was retrieved from a study of blood T cell repertoires in COVID-19. Overall study: Material from acute and convalescent COVID-19 was sourced from the United States, Italy and Spain.

Between the trimmed V and J ends, which lost 7 bases and 6 bases, there was a span of 18 bases. The CDR3 is 14 amino acids. From germline, CDR1 is MNHEY and CDR2 SVGAGI. This clone was recorded once. Generated by immunoSEQ multiplex PCR, the TCRdb table keeps only in-frame clones and is missing some. The data contain roughly 160,000 clones, 84% of them singletons. The sample taken for sequencing was peripheral blood. The sequence derives from a man between 18 and 35 years old with active or convalescent COVID-19. The chain has TRBV6-5 and TRBJ1-1; no reliable D call. The CDR3 coding sequence is TGTGCCAGCAAAAAGCTTACAGAACTGTCTGAAGCTTTCTTT. Translated: CASKKLTELSEAFF.